A single sample is the source of the 31 T cell receptor beta chains below, sequenced in a study of T cell changes during pregnancy in multiple sclerosis. Only in-frame clones appear in the TCRdb table, and some are missing; sequencing was by immunoSEQ multiplex PCR. The data contain approximately 52,000 clones, over 80% of them singletons. Sequenced material: CD4+ T cells from peripheral blood mononuclear cells, taken after pregnancy. Receptor source: a female donor with multiple sclerosis, enrolled in a pregnancy study.

The chain joins TRBV23-1 to TRBJ2-2; 10 bases map to TRBD1. TRBV23-1 is flagged as an ORF with uncertain function. The CDR3 consists of 15 residues. V was clipped by 4 bases and J by 5 bases; unmatched bases: 4. CDR3 region: CASSPDRGQTGELFF. The CDR3 nucleotides read TGCGCCAGCAGTCCTGACAGGGGGCAGACCGGGGAGCTGTTTTTT.

CDR3: CASSYLRRAASGELFF. CDR3 DNA: TGTGCCAGCAGTTATCTCAGGAGGGCCGCTTCCGGGGAGCTGTTTTTT. The gene calls are TRBV6-5 and TRBJ2-2; TRBD2 is a possible D gene (6 bases). CDR3 size: 16 residues. V lost 3 bases and J 6 bases, leaving 17 bases between the germline ends. The germline V gene has CDR1 MNHEY and CDR2 SVGAGI.

This chain uses TRBV9 with TRBJ2-5, with a tentative D call TRBD2 (6 bases). V lost 0 bases, J lost 1 base, and 10 bases lay in between. The germline V gene encodes CDR1 SGDLS and CDR2 YYNGEE. This CDR3 region has 15 residues. The CDR3 protein is CASSVAAGLQETQYF. The CDR3 DNA reads as TGTGCCAGCAGCGTAGCAGCGGGCCTCCAAGAGACCCAGTACTTC.

J is TRBJ2-2 and V is TRBV4-3; TRBD2 agrees at 12 bases. CDR3 length: 15 amino acids. V lost 5 bases, J lost 6 bases, and 4 bases stayed unmatched. CDR1 is LGHNA and CDR2 is YSLEER in the germline V gene. The CDR3 nucleotides read TGCGCCAGCAGCTATCTAGCGGGAGGGCCCGGGGAGCTGTTTTTT. This translates into CASSYLAGGPGELFF.

This chain joins TRBV5-4 and TRBJ1-1; D gene uncertain. This CDR3 is 13 amino acids long. Germline V gene sequence: CDR1 SGHNT, CDR2 YYREEE (reference sequence). Trimming took off 0 bases at V and 2 bases at J, with 5 bases between the two ends. The CDR3, as DNA: TGTGCCAGCAGCTTGGACAGTAACACTGAAGCTTTCTTT. Encoded protein: CASSLDSNTEAFF.

The chain recombines TRBV9 with TRBJ2-5; the D gene is possibly TRBD1 (5 bases). Germline values: CDR1 SGDLS, CDR2 YYNGEE. V was cut by 0 bases and J by 9 bases, with 15 bases left in between. There are 14 residues in the CDR3. CDR3 sequence (DNA): TGTGCCAGCAGCGTAGCTGTAACAGGTGCAGCCCAGTACTTC. This sequence encodes CASSVAVTGAAQYF.

This clone was seen once. The genes are TRBV5-4 and TRBJ1-1, with a possible D match to TRBD1 (6 bases). This CDR3 contains 14 residues. CDR1 and CDR2 (germline): SGHNT, YYREEE (reference sequence). The V end lost 4 bases, the J end lost 2 bases, and 12 bases lay between the germline ends. DNA of the CDR3: TGTGCCAGCAGCCCTGGACAGATTAACACTGAAGCTTTCTTT. This encodes CASSPGQINTEAFF. The entire variable domain, with the rest obtained from reference TRBV5-4 and TRBJ1-1, is as follows: ETGVTQSPTHLIKTRGQQVTLRCSSQSGHNTVSWYQQALGQGPQFIFQYYREEENGRGNFPPRFSGLQFPNYSSELNVNALELDDSALYLCASSPGQINTEAFFGQGTRLTVV.

The rearrangement uses TRBV6-7 and TRBJ2-1; D is uncertain. TRBV6-7 is flagged as an ORF with uncertain function. Trimming shortened V by 1 base and J by 9 bases, and 10 bases separated the two germline ends. The CDR3 covers 13 residues. Here the CDR3 reads CASSYCDCSEQFF. The CDR3 DNA sequence: TGTGCCAGCAGTTACTGCGACTGCAGTGAGCAGTTCTTC.

The rearrangement joins TRBV19 to TRBJ1-2; D unclear. This CDR3 has 13 residues. V lost 7 bases to trimming and J lost 2 bases, with 11 bases between them. Germline CDR1 LNHDA, CDR2 SQIVND (reference sequence). Written as DNA, the CDR3 is TGTGCCAGTACCCTACAGCCGAACTATGGCTACACCTTC. It specifies CASTLQPNYGYTF.

CDR3 sequence reads: CASSPGLAGEQYF. Here the CDR3 DNA reads TGTGCCAGCAGCCCGGGACTAGCGGGAGAGCAGTACTTC. This chain links TRBV2 with TRBJ2-7, with TRBD2 matching 13 bases. Germline V CDR1 and CDR2: SNHLY, FYNNEI. The CDR3 is 13 amino acids. After removal of 6 bases from V and 7 bases from J, the junction contained 3 bases not matched to a gene.

The gene calls are TRBV11-2 and TRBJ2-3; TRBD2 agrees at 9 bases. The CDR3 consists of 16 residues. J was trimmed by 0 bases and V by 6 bases; bases with no gene match: 7. Germline CDR1 and CDR2: SGHAT and FQNNGV. CDR3 DNA sequence: TGTGCCAGCAGTTCCTTAGCGGGAGCGAGCACAGATACGCAGTATTTT. Residues: CASSSLAGASTDTQYF.

This clone has only one observation. The rearrangement joins TRBV6-1 to TRBJ2-5, with D hard to call. CDR1 MNHNS and CDR2 SASEGT come from the germline V gene. The CDR3 is 14 amino acids. The germline V and J ends were trimmed by 3 bases and 5 bases, with 13 bases remaining between them. CDR3 DNA: TGTGCCAGCAGTGAGGCTCCGACATTCGAGACCCAGTACTTC. It encodes CASSEAPTFETQYF.

V and J are TRBV5-1 and TRBJ1-4; 7 nucleotides agree with TRBD1. The V gene's germline CDR1 is SGHRS and CDR2 YFSETQ. The length of the CDR3 is 13 residues. The junction had 3 bases not matched to a gene; V was cut back by 4 bases and J by 6 bases. CDR3 DNA: TGCGCCAGCAGCCACAGGGGCGATGAAAAACTGTTTTTT. Protein product: CASSHRGDEKLFF.

The rearrangement links TRBV2 to TRBJ1-6, with 8 bases fitting TRBD1. The germline V gene has CDR1 SNHLY and CDR2 FYNNEI. V lost 5 bases to trimming and J lost 11 bases; unmatched junction nucleotides: 8. The CDR3 runs 14 residues. CDR3 nucleotide sequence: TGTGCCAGCAGTCAGGGGGCAAACCTTCCACCCCTCCACTTT. As protein: CASSQGANLPPLHF.

J is TRBJ2-5 and V is TRBV5-4; D gene uncertain. From germline, CDR1 is SGHNT and CDR2 YYREEE (reference sequence). This CDR3 has 14 residues. Trimming took 2 bases from V and 2 from J, leaving 10 bases between them. The CDR3 region is CASSLPGRQETQYF. The CDR3 bases are TGTGCCAGCAGCTTACCTGGCAGACAAGAGACCCAGTACTTC.

The V and J genes are TRBV7-2 and TRBJ2-7; TRBD2 matches 11 bases. This CDR3 has 14 residues. In germline, CDR1 is SGHTA, CDR2 FQGNSA. V dropped 3 bases and J dropped 6; count of bases not matched to a gene: 4. DNA for the CDR3: TGTGCCAGCAGCTTCGACGGGACTAGCGGCGAGCAGTACTTC. Its translation is CASSFDGTSGEQYF.

This clone appeared once. V gene TRBV5-1 combines with J gene TRBJ2-1, with 8 bases fitting TRBD2. The CDR3 loop spans 16 amino acids. Per germline, CDR1 SGHRS and CDR2 YFSETQ. Trimming removed 2 bases from V and 0 bases from J; junction bases left unmatched: 4. The CDR3 here is CASSLLAGSSYNEQFF. CDR3 sequence (DNA): TGCGCCAGCAGCTTATTAGCGGGGAGCTCCTACAATGAGCAGTTCTTC.

The chain links TRBV5-4 to TRBJ2-3, with 9 bases aligning to TRBD2. V lost 6 bases to trimming and J lost 2 bases; unmatched junction nucleotides: 13. From germline, CDR1 is SGHNT and CDR2 YYREEE (reference sequence). The CDR3 length is 17 residues. The CDR3, as DNA: TGTGCCAGCACCCGGATCCTGACTAGCGGAACCACAGATACGCAGTATTTT. Amino acid sequence: CASTRILTSGTTDTQYF.

The CDR3 here is CASSPGLEIGLETQYF. CDR3 bases: TGTGCCAGCAGCCCGGGGTTAGAGATCGGCTTAGAGACCCAGTACTTC. This chain uses TRBV7-3 with TRBJ2-5; D possibly corresponds to TRBD2 (5 bases). Looked up from germline, CDR1 is SGHTA and CDR2 is FQGTGA. The CDR3 sequence is 16 residues long. Trimming took 5 bases from V and 4 from J, leaving 20 bases between them.

At least ten counts were recorded for this clone. The rearrangement links TRBV5-1 to TRBJ2-2; TRBD1 might be the D (6 bases). Trimming took 0 bases from V and 4 from J, leaving 13 bases between them. There are 16 residues in the CDR3. The V gene's germline CDR1 is SGHRS and CDR2 YFSETQ. The CDR3 nucleotides read TGCGCCAGCAGCTTGGATGGGGGCGCCAGCACCGGGGAGCTGTTTTTT. Translated, it gives CASSLDGGASTGELFF.

CDR3: CASSLGTSGSYEQYF. CDR3 in DNA: TGTGCCAGCAGTCTTGGGACTAGCGGGAGCTACGAGCAGTACTTC. The chain employs TRBV28 and TRBJ2-7; the match to TRBD2 covers 14 bases. The CDR3 length is 15 residues. After removal of 5 bases from V and 3 bases from J, the junction contained 3 bases not matched to a gene. Germline V gene lookup returns CDR1 MDHEN and CDR2 SYDVKM.

In its sample, this clone was seen a few times. The rearrangement joins TRBV11-2 to TRBJ1-1; no reliable D call. This CDR3 has 14 residues. Germline V CDR1 and CDR2: SGHAT, FQNNGV. Trimming cost V 5 bases and J 2 bases, with 12 bases left between them. CDR3 coding DNA: TGTGCCAGCAGCACATACAGAGAAAACACTGAAGCTTTCTTT. It is translated as CASSTYRENTEAFF. Full variable domain (remainder filled in from reference TRBV11-2 and TRBJ1-1): EAGVAQSPRYKIIEKRQSVAFWCNPISGHATLYWYQQILGQGPKLLIQFQNNGVVDDSQLPKDRFSAERLKGVDSTLKIQPAKLEDSAVYLCASSTYRENTEAFFGQGTRLTVV.

V is TRBV5-1 and J is TRBJ1-1; TRBD1 aligns across 7 bases. This CDR3 comprises 13 residues. V gave up 8 bases and J gave up 5 bases; unmatched junction bases: 9. Germline CDR1 reads SGHRS; CDR2 reads YFSETQ. The CDR3 coding sequence is TGCGCCAGTACCACAGGGGAAGAGACTGAAGCTTTCTTT. As protein: CASTTGEETEAFF.

The genes are TRBV6-5 and TRBJ2-1; D is perhaps TRBD2 (6 bases). Germline V gene lookup returns CDR1 MNHEY and CDR2 SVGAGI. This CDR3 is built from 15 residues. V lost 6 bases and J lost 0, with 12 bases in between. CDR3 in DNA: TGTGCCAGCAGCCAGACTAGTAACTCCTACAATGAGCAGTTCTTC. It is translated as CASSQTSNSYNEQFF.

The chain combines TRBV2 with TRBJ2-1; weak D call: TRBD2 (5 bases). This CDR3 has 16 residues. Germline-derived CDR1 and CDR2 are SNHLY and FYNNEI. Trimming took off 6 bases at V and 0 bases at J, with 15 bases between the two ends. Written as DNA, the CDR3 is TGTGCCAGCAGCGTTACGGGGTTCCTCTCCTACAATGAGCAGTTCTTC. Residues: CASSVTGFLSYNEQFF.

The V call is TRBV7-2, the J call TRBJ2-5; 11 bases map to TRBD2. Germline assignment: CDR1 SGHTA and CDR2 FQGNSA. The CDR3 consists of 17 residues. The V and J ends lost 1 base and 4 bases, in that order; junction bases with no gene match: 8. The CDR3 reads CASSLVTSGIPRETQYF. The CDR3 DNA reads as TGTGCCAGCAGCTTAGTGACTAGCGGGATACCCAGAGAGACCCAGTACTTC.

CDR3 DNA: TGTGCCAGCAGCGTAGAGACAGGAGCATCCTATGGCTACACCTTC. Translating it yields CASSVETGASYGYTF. The genes are TRBV9 and TRBJ1-2; D possibly corresponds to TRBD1 (6 bases). V was clipped by 0 bases and J by 4 bases, with 13 bases between them. In germline, CDR1 is SGDLS, CDR2 YYNGEE. This CDR3 comprises 15 residues.

This chain connects TRBV28 to TRBJ2-7; 9 nucleotides align to TRBD1. Trimming at V came to 6 bases and at J to 7 bases, leaving 13 bases not matched to a gene. The CDR3 consists of 15 residues. Germline V gives CDR1 MDHEN, CDR2 SYDVKM. CDR3 sequence reads: CASRSRDRVSGEQYF. DNA of the CDR3: TGTGCCAGCAGAAGCCGGGACAGGGTATCGGGGGAGCAGTACTTC. Full variable domain (missing parts from reference TRBV28 and TRBJ2-7): DVKVTQSSRYLVKRTGEKVFLECVQDMDHENMFWYRQDPGLGLRLIYFSYDVKMKEKGDIPEGYSVSREKKERFSLILESASTNQTSMYLCASRSRDRVSGEQYFGPGTRLTVT.

The chain uses TRBV28 and TRBJ2-7, with TRBD1 as a possible D gene (6 bases). The CDR3 totals 14 residues. CDR1 MDHEN and CDR2 SYDVKM come from the germline V gene. The ends were cut back, 1 base at V and 1 base at J, with 8 bases in the middle. The chain's CDR3 is CASSLSTGSYEQYF. As DNA, the CDR3 is TGTGCCAGCAGTTTATCTACAGGGTCCTACGAGCAGTACTTC. The variable domain in full, with the rest retrieved from reference TRBV28 and TRBJ2-7, is DVKVTQSSRYLVKRTGEKVFLECVQDMDHENMFWYRQDPGLGLRLIYFSYDVKMKEKGDIPEGYSVSREKKERFSLILESASTNQTSMYLCASSLSTGSYEQYFGPGTRLTVT.

This clone appeared once. The V and J genes are TRBV29-1 and TRBJ1-2; TRBD1 is a possible D gene (5 bases). The length of the CDR3 is 14 residues. In germline, CDR1 is SQVTM, CDR2 ANQGSEA. V dropped 1 base and J dropped 6 bases, with 15 bases sitting between them. CDR3 protein: CSVEGGSGVDGYTF. The CDR3 region has the DNA TGCAGCGTTGAAGGGGGGTCGGGGGTGGATGGCTACACCTTC.

The chain combines TRBV19 with TRBJ1-2; 9 bases fit TRBD1. Trimming took 5 bases from V and 8 from J; bases not matched to a gene: 15. This CDR3 region has 16 residues. The germline gives CDR1 LNHDA, CDR2 SQIVND (reference sequence). CDR3 protein: CASSLRTGALVWGYTF. The CDR3 DNA sequence: TGTGCCAGTAGTCTACGGACAGGGGCGCTTGTGTGGGGCTACACCTTC.